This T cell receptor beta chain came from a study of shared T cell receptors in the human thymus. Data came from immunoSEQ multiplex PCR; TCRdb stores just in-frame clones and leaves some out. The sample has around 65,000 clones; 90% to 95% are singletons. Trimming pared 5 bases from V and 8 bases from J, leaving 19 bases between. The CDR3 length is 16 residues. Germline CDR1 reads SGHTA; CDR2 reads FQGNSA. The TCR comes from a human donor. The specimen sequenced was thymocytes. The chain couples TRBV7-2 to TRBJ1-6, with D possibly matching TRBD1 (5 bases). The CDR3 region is CASSVMMRGDHSPLHF. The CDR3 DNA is TGTGCCAGCAGCGTCATGATGAGGGGCGACCATTCACCCCTCCACTTT.